The rows below give T cell receptor beta chains drawn from one sample of a study of cytomegalovirus exposure and HLA in healthy donors. The method was immunoSEQ multiplex PCR; TCRdb's version includes in-frame clones alone and lacks a portion of them. In the table there are approximately 100,000 clones, around 74% of which are singletons. Source material: PBMCs. The receptors come from a woman in her thirties or forties in good health and CMV-seronegative. Both conserved end residues are part of each CDR3. D genes are given only for firm matches. Rows may omit the clone size; those that give it use once, few, many or a size class.

>TRBJ1-1|TRBV30|few|TRBD1
TGTGCCTGGGATACAGGGGGCACTGAAGCTTTCTTT
CAWDTGGTEAFF
>TRBJ2-1|TRBV29-1|NA|TRBD2
TGCAGCGTTGCTACTAGCGGGGGGGGTGCCTACAATGAGCAGTTCTTC
CSVATSGGGAYNEQFF
>TRBJ2-1|TRBV7-9|NA|NA
TGTGCCAGCATATTGGACAGCTCCTACAATGAGCAGTTCTTC
CASILDSSYNEQFF
>TRBJ2-3|TRBV28|NA|TRBD1
TGTGCCAGCAGTTATGCCCCGGGACAGGGAAGGACAGATACGCAGTATTTT
CASSYAPGQGRTDTQYF
>TRBJ2-7|TRBV6-5|NA|TRBD2
TGTGCCAGCAGTTATCGGGGGGTCTACGAGCAGTACTTC
CASSYRGVYEQYF
>TRBJ2-5|TRBV9|NA|TRBD2
TGTGCCAGCAGCGTAGGTTTACTAGCGGGTATTAAGGAGACCCAGTACTTC
CASSVGLLAGIKETQYF
>TRBJ1-2|TRBV18|few|NA
TGTGCCAGCTCACTCGCCGGGGTTGGCTACACCTTC
CASSLAGVGYTF
>TRBJ1-1|TRBV6-5|NA|NA
TGTGCCAGCAGTTACGGGGGGAGAACTGAAGCTTTCTTT
CASSYGGRTEAFF
>TRBJ2-2|TRBV6-6|NA|TRBD1
TGTGCCAGCAGTTACCGACAGGGGTCGGACACCGGGGAGCTGTTTTTT
CASSYRQGSDTGELFF
>TRBJ2-3|TRBV11-2|NA|NA
TGTGCCAGCAGCCTAATATACACAGATACGCAGTATTTT
CASSLIYTDTQYF
>TRBJ1-4|TRBV15|NA|TRBD1
TGTGCCACCAGCCTGGGACAGAATGAAAAACTGTTTTTT
CATSLGQNEKLFF
>TRBJ2-3|TRBV9|NA|NA
TGTGCCAGCAGCGTAGATGAAGGGGGGGAGGGACTATTCACAGATACGCAGTATTTT
CASSVDEGGEGLFTDTQYF
>TRBJ2-1|TRBV18|few|NA
TGTGCCAGCTCACCATCTCAGACCGGAGCTGAGCAGTTCTTC
CASSPSQTGAEQFF
>TRBJ2-7|TRBV4-2|few|NA
TGTGCCAGCAGCCCGCGACTAGGGCCCTCCTACGAGCAGTACTTC
CASSPRLGPSYEQYF
>TRBJ2-4|TRBV5-1|few|TRBD2
TGCGCCAGCAGCACCGCTAGCGGTAAAAACATTCAGTACTTC
CASSTASGKNIQYF
>TRBJ1-3|TRBV28|NA|NA
TGTGCCAGCAGTCGGATGAGAGGTCCGGGCTCTGGAAACACCATATATTTT
CASSRMRGPGSGNTIYF
>TRBJ1-5|TRBV15|NA|TRBD1
TGTGCCACCAGCAGAAAGGGGGCCGGTCAGCCCCAGCATTTT
CATSRKGAGQPQHF
>TRBJ1-4|TRBV7-9|NA|NA
TGTTCCAGCAGCTTAGCTGGGGCAGTTGAAAAACTGTTTTTT
CSSSLAGAVEKLFF
>TRBJ2-1|TRBV19|NA|NA
TGTGCCAGTAGTATGGGCAGGGGCCGGGAGCAGTTCTTC
CASSMGRGREQFF
>TRBJ2-1|TRBV21-1|NA|NA
TGTGCCAGCAGCAAAGCGATAATGCCAGGACTATCCTACAATGAGCAGTTCTTC
CASSKAIMPGLSYNEQFF
>TRBJ1-6|TRBV19|NA|NA
TGTGCCAGTAGTATCCAGGGGCATAATTCACCCCTCCACTTT
CASSIQGHNSPLHF
>TRBJ2-7|TRBV7-9|few|TRBD1
TGTGCCAGCAGTCAAGAGGGGACAGCCTACTACGAGCAGTACTTC
CASSQEGTAYYEQYF
>TRBJ2-7|TRBV10-3|few|NA
TGTGCCATCAGTGAGTCCGGGGGGCGTGGCTACGAGCAGTACTTC
CAISESGGRGYEQYF
>TRBJ1-1|TRBV29-1|few|TRBD1
TGCAGCGTTGCGACAGGGCTGACTGAAGCTTTCTTT
CSVATGLTEAFF
>TRBJ1-3|TRBV7-9|NA|NA
TGTGCCAGCAGCCAACGGGACTCCGACTCTGGAAACACCATATATTTT
CASSQRDSDSGNTIYF
>TRBJ1-2|TRBV30|few|NA
TGTGCCTGGAGTGTAGGCGGCAGTCACCTCTTC
CAWSVGGSHLF
>TRBJ2-1|TRBV6-5|NA|TRBD1
TGTGCCAGCAGTTACTCAGGGGGCCCCTACAATGAGCAGTTCTTC
CASSYSGGPYNEQFF
>TRBJ2-7|TRBV18|NA|NA
TGTGCCAGCTCACCACAGCAGGGGACGGCCTACGAGCAGTACTTC
CASSPQQGTAYEQYF
>TRBJ2-7|TRBV7-9|NA|NA
TGTTCCAGCAGCTTCACGGGGGAGCAGTACTTC
CSSSFTGEQYF
>TRBJ1-1|TRBV7-3|few|NA
TGTGCCAGCAGCGAAACAGGGATGGCTGAAGCTTTCTTT
CASSETGMAEAFF
>TRBJ1-2|TRBV9|NA|TRBD1
TGTGCCGGCAGCGGACAGGGGGCGGTAGGCTATGGCTACACCTTC
CAGSGQGAVGYGYTF
>TRBJ2-5|TRBV7-9|NA|NA
TGTTCCAGCAGCTTAGACACCCCCACCCAGTACTTC
CSSSLDTPTQYF
>TRBJ2-7|TRBV4-2|NA|TRBD2
TGTGCCAGCAGCCGGGACCCTCGGGGACTATTCTACGAGCAGTACTTC
CASSRDPRGLFYEQYF
>TRBJ1-1|TRBV14|NA|NA
TGTGCCAGCAGCCAAGAAAGGGGCGGCACTGAAGCTTTCTTT
CASSQERGGTEAFF
>TRBJ2-3|TRBV9|NA|NA
TGTGCCAGCAGCGTTCGGGGGAGCACAGATACGCAGTATTTT
CASSVRGSTDTQYF
>TRBJ2-1|TRBV9|NA|TRBD2
TGTGCCAGCGGCACCAGCACTAGCGAGAGGTACAATGAGCAGTTCTTC
CASGTSTSERYNEQFF
>TRBJ2-3|TRBV7-9|NA|NA
TGTGCCAGCAGCGGATGGGGGGGCTACACAGATACGCAGTATTTT
CASSGWGGYTDTQYF
>TRBJ2-1|TRBV28|NA|TRBD1
TGTGCCAGCAGCACAGGGGGTCTGGCCTACAATGAGCAGTTCTTC
CASSTGGLAYNEQFF
>TRBJ2-5|TRBV5-1|NA|NA
TGCGCCAGCAGCTTGGGGGGGGTGATGGAGACCCAGTACTTC
CASSLGGVMETQYF
>TRBJ2-7|TRBV10-2|NA|TRBD2
TGCGCCAGCAGCTCGCCCGGGACTAGCGGGGTCTTCTCCTACGAGCAGTACTTC
CASSSPGTSGVFSYEQYF
>TRBJ2-1|TRBV7-9|NA|TRBD1
TGTGCCAGCCTTTGGGACAGAGACTACAATGAGCAGTTCTTC
CASLWDRDYNEQFF
>TRBJ2-5|TRBV7-8|NA|NA
TGTGCCAGCAGCTTAACCTTGAGGCAGCAAGCGCTAAGAGAGCCCTGCCAGTACTTC
CASSLTLRQQALREPCQYF
>TRBJ1-3|TRBV18|NA|NA
TGTGCCAGCTCACCACAGGTCCGGACAGACGACTCTGGAAACACCATATATTTT
CASSPQVRTDDSGNTIYF
>TRBJ2-1|TRBV5-1|NA|TRBD2
TGCGCCAGCAGCCGGCTCGGGGGGGCGAAGGAGCAGTTCTTC
CASSRLGGAKEQFF
>TRBJ1-3|TRBV30|NA|NA
TGTGCCTGGAGCACCGGTATCTCTGGAAACACCATATATTTT
CAWSTGISGNTIYF
>TRBJ1-4|TRBV5-1|NA|NA
TGCGCCAGCAGCTTGGCCGGGGCAACTAATGAAAAACTGTTTTTT
CASSLAGATNEKLFF
>TRBJ2-2|TRBV28|NA|TRBD2
TGTGCCAGCAGCTTCCCCCCTGCTAGCGGGAGCGGCACCGGGGAGCTGTTTTTT
CASSFPPASGSGTGELFF
>TRBJ1-2|TRBV5-5|few|NA
TGTGCCAGCAGCTTGGAACTGGCAGGCCACTATGGCTACACCTTC
CASSLELAGHYGYTF